What follows describes a single T cell receptor (beta chain). The CDR3 covers 16 residues. V shed 3 bases and J shed 6 bases, with 21 bases lying between them. CDR1 is MGHRA and CDR2 is YSYEKL in the germline V gene. This entry is derived from a study of blood T cell repertoires in COVID-19. TCRdb's copy holds only in-frame clones and misses some; the assay was immunoSEQ multiplex PCR. Among roughly 440,000 clones, around 88% were seen once, and the ten largest hold around 12%. This chain joins TRBV4-1 and TRBJ2-7, with a tentative D call TRBD2 (7 bases). Specimen: peripheral blood. This clonotype was obtained from a woman between 45 and 65 years old with COVID-19, enrolled during active disease. The CDR3: CASSHLHAGAVAEQYF. CDR3 in DNA: TGCGCCAGCAGCCACCTACATGCGGGGGCCGTCGCCGAGCAGTACTTC.